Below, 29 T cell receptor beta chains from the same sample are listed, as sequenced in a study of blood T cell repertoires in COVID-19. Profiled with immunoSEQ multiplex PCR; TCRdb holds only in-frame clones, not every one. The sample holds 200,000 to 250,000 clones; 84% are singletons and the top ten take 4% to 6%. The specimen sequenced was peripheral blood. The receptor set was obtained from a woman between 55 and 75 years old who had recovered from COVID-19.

The CDR3 loop reads CATSDSGRGRNTEAFF. The CDR3 bases are TGTGCCACCAGCGATAGTGGAAGGGGGCGGAACACTGAAGCTTTCTTT. This sequence joins TRBV15 and TRBJ1-1; 7 bases map to TRBD1. The J segment lost 1 base and the V segment lost 5 bases, leaving 10 bases of the junction unmatched. CDR1 LNHNV and CDR2 YYDKDF come from the germline V gene (reference sequence). This CDR3 is 16 amino acids long.

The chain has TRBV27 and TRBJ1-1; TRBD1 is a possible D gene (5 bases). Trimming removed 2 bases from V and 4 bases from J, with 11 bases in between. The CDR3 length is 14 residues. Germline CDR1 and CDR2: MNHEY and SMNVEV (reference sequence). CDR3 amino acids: CASSLNGARTEAFF. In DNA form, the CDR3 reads TGTGCCAGCAGTTTAAATGGGGCACGCACTGAAGCTTTCTTT.

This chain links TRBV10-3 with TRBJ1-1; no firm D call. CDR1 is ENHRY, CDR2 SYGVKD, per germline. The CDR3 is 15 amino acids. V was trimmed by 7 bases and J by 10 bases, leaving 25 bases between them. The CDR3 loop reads CAIKGTGGHAARAFF. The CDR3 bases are TGTGCCATCAAGGGAACCGGCGGGCATGCGGCAAGAGCTTTCTTT.

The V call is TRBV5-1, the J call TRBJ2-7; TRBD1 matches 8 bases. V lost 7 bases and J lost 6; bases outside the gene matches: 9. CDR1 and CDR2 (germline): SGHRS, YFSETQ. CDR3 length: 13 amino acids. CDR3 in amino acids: CASSFDRGSEQYF. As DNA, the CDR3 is TGCGCCAGCTCTTTCGACAGGGGATCCGAGCAGTACTTC. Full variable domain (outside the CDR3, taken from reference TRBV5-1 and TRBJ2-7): KAGVTQTPRYLIKTRGQQVTLSCSPISGHRSVSWYQQTPGQGLQFLFEYFSETQRNKGNFPGRFSGRQFSNSRSEMNVSTLELGDSALYLCASSFDRGSEQYFGPGTRLTVT.

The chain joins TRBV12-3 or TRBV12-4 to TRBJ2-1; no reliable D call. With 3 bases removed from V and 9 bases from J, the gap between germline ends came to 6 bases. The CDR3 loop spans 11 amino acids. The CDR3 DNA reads TGTGCCAGCAGTTTGTCCGTTGAGCAGTTCTTC. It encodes CASSLSVEQFF.

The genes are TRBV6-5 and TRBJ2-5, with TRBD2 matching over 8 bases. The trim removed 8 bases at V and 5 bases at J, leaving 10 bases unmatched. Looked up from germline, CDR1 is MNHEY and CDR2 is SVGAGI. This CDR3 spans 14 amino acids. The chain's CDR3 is CASLKTGGRETQYF. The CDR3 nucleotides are TGTGCCAGCCTCAAAACGGGGGGGAGGGAGACCCAGTACTTC.

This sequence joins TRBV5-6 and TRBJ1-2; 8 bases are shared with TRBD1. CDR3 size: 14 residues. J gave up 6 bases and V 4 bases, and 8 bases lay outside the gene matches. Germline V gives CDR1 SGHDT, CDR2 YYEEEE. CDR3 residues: CASSQPTGVDGYTF. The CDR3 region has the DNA TGTGCCAGCAGCCAACCGACAGGGGTTGATGGCTACACCTTC.

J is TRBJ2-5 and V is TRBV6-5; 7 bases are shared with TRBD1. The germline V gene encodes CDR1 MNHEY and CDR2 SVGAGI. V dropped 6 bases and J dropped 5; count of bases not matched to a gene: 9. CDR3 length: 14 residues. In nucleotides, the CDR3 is TGTGCCAGCAGACGGACAGGCCTTTTGGAGACCCAGTACTTC. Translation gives CASRRTGLLETQYF.

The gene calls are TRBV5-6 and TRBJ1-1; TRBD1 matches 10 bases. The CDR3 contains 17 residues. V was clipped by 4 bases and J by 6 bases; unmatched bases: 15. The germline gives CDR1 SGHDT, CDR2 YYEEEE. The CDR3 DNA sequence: TGTGCCAGCAGCCCGTGGGGGGACAGGGGTTATTCGGCTGAAGCTTTCTTT. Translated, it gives CASSPWGDRGYSAEAFF.

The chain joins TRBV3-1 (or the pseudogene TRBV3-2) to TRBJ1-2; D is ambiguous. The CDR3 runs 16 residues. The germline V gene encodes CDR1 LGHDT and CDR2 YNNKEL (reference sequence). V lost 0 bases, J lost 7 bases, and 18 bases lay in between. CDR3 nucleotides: TGTGCCAGCAGCCAAGATATTGGAGTCCCCCTACCTGGCTACACCTTC. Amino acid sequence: CASSQDIGVPLPGYTF.

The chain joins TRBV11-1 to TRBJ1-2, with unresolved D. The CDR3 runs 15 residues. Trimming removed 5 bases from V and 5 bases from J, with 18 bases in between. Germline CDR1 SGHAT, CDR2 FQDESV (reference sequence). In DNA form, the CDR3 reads TGTGCCAGCAGCCATTCAGGCAGCGGTAAATATGGCTACACCTTC. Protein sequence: CASSHSGSGKYGYTF.

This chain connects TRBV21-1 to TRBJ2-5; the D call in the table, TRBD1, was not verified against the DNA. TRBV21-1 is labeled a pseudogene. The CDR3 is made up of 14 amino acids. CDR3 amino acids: CARGTGGRLETQYF. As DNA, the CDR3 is TGTGCCCGTGGGACAGGGGGTCGGCTGGAGACCCAGTACTTC.

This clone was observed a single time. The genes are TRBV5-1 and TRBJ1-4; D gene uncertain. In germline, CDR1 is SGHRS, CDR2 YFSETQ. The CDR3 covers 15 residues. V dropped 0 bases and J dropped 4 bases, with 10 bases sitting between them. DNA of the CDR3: TGCGCCAGCAGCTTGGCTAGCGAGCTTAATGAAAAACTGTTTTTT. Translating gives CASSLASELNEKLFF.

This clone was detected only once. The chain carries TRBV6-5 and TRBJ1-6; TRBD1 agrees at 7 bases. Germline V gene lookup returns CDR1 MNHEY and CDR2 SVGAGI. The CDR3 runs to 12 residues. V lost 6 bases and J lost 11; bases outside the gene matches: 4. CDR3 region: CASRYRGTPLHF. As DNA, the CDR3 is TGTGCCAGCAGATACAGGGGTACACCCCTCCACTTT.

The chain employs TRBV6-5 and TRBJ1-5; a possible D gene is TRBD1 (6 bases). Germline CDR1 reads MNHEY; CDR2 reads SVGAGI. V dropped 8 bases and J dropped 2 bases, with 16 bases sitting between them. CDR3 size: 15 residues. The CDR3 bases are TGTGCCAGCGGAGTACAGGGCGTTGGCAATCAGCCCCAGCATTTT. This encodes CASGVQGVGNQPQHF.

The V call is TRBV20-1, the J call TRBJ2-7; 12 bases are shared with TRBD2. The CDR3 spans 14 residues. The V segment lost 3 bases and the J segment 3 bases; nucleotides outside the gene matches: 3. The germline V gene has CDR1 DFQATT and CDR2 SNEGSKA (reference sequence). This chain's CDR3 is CSASGGLAGYEQYF. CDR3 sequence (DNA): TGCAGTGCTAGTGGGGGACTAGCGGGCTACGAGCAGTACTTC.

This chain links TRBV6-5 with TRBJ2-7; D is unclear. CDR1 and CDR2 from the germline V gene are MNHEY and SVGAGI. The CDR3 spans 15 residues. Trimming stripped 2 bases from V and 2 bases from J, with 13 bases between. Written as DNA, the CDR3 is TGTGCCAGCAGTTACGGCCTTACAGCAACCTACGAGCAGTACTTC. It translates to CASSYGLTATYEQYF.

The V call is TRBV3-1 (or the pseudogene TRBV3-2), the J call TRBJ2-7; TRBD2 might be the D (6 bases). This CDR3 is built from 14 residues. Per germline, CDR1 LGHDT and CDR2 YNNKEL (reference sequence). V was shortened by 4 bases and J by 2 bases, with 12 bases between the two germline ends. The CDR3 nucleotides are TGTGCCAGCAGCCGGCGGGGTTTTCCCTACGAGCAGTACTTC. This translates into CASSRRGFPYEQYF.

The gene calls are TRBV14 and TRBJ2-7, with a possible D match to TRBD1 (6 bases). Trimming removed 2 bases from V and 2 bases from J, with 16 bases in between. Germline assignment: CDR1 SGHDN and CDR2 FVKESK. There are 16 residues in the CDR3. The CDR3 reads CASSQIGQRKTYEQYF. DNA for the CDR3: TGTGCCAGCAGCCAAATAGGACAGCGGAAAACCTACGAGCAGTACTTC. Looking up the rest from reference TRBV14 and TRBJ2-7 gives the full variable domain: EAGVTQFPSHSVIEKGQTVTLRCDPISGHDNLYWYRRVMGKEIKFLLHFVKESKQDESGMPNNRFLAERTGGTYSTLKVQPAELEDSGVYFCASSQIGQRKTYEQYFGPGTRLTVT.

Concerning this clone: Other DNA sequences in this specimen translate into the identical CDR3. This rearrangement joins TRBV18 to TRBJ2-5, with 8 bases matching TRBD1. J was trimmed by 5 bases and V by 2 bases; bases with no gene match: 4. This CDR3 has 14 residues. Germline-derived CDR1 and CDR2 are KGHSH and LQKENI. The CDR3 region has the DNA TGTGCCAGCTCACCAAACAGGGGGGAGGAGACCCAGTACTTC. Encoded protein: CASSPNRGEETQYF.

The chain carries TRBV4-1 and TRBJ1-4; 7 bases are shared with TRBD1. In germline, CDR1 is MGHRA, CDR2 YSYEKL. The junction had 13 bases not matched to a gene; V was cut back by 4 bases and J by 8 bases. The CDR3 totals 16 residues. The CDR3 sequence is CASSRPFTGVREKLFF. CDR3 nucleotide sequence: TGCGCCAGCAGCCGACCCTTTACAGGGGTTCGGGAAAAACTGTTTTTT.

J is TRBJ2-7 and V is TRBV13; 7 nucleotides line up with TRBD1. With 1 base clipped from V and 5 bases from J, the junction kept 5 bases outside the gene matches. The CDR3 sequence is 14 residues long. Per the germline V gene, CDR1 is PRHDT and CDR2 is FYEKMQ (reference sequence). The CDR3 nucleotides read TGTGCCAGCAGCTTAGTTGACAGGGTGAACGAGCAGTACTTC. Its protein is CASSLVDRVNEQYF.

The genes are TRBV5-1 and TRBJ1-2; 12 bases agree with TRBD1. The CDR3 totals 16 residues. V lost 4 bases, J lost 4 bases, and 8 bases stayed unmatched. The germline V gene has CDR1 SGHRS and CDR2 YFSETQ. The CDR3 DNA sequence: TGCGCCAGCAGCCTGGGACAGGGGGCCTCCTTCTATGGCTACACCTTC. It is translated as CASSLGQGASFYGYTF.

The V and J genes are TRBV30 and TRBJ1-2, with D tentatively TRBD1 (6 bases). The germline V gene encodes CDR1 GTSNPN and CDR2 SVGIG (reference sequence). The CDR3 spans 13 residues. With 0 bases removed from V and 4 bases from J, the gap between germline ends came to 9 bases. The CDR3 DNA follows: TGTGCCTGGAGTGTAACAGGGACCTATGGCTACACCTTC. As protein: CAWSVTGTYGYTF.

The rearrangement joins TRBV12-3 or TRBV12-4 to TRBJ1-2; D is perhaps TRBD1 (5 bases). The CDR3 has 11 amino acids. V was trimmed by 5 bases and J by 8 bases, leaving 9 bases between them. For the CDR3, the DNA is TGTGCCAGCAGTACGGGGGAGGGCTACACCTTC. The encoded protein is CASSTGEGYTF.

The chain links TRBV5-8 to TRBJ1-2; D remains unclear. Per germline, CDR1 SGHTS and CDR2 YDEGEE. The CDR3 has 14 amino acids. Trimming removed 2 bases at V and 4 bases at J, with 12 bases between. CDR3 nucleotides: TGTGCCAGCAGCTTTACGTTTTTAGCCTATGGCTACACCTTC. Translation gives CASSFTFLAYGYTF.

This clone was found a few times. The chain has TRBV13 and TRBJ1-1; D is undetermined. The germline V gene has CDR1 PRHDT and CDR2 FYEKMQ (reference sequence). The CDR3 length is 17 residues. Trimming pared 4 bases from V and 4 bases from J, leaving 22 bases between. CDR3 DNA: TGTGCCAGCAGCTCACGCGCCTCAGGATTGGGGAGCACTGAAGCTTTCTTT. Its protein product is CASSSRASGLGSTEAFF.

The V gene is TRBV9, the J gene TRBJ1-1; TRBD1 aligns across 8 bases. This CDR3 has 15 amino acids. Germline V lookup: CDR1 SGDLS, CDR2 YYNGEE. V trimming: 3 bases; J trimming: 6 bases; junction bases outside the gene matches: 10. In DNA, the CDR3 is TGTGCCAGCAGCGCCGGACAGGGTCTGAGATCTGAAGCTTTCTTT. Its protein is CASSAGQGLRSEAFF.

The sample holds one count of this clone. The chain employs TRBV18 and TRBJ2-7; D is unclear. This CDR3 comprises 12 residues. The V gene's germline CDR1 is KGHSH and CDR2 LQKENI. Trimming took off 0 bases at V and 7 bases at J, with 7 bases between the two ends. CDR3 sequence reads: CASSPPTGEQYF. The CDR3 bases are TGTGCCAGCTCACCACCCACGGGTGAGCAGTACTTC.